The clone carrying this T cell receptor (beta chain) was seen only a few times. The data were taken from a study of T cells in Graves' hyperthyroidism and ophthalmopathy. This CDR3 contains 13 residues. V was trimmed by 3 bases and J by 2 bases, leaving 7 bases between them. Germline values: CDR1 DFQATT, CDR2 SNEGSKA (reference sequence). It was RNA transcripts that yielded the amplified TCR beta CDR3 regions. HTBI primers were used for first-round RT-PCR of the TCR CDR3. Using its own MiXCR run on the multiplex PCR reads, TCRdb lists one record per CDR3 protein. The table has fewer than 600,000 distinct CDR3 sequences, 14% seen once.

This receptor was obtained from a woman in her thirties or forties with Graves' hyperthyroidism. The V and J genes are TRBV20-1 and TRBJ2-2; D unclear. Specimen: blood. Here the CDR3 DNA reads TGCAGTGCTAGTGTCCCCAACACCGGGGAGCTGTTTTTT. Protein: CSASVPNTGELFF.